This T cell receptor beta chain appears in the sequencing data of a study of patients and donors after allogeneic stem cell transplantation. J gave up 4 bases and V 3 bases, and 8 bases lay outside the gene matches. This CDR3 has 17 residues. One entry per CDR3 protein, called by TCRdb with MiXCR from the RT-PCR reads. The table has around 170,000 distinct CDR3 sequences, 24% seen once. The V call is TRBV12-3 or TRBV12-4, the J call TRBJ2-2; 10 bases match TRBD2. The sequenced material came from blood, either unsorted or a sorted T cell fraction (not recorded which). This sequence was found in a human donor who was either an allogeneic HSCT recipient or a stem cell or donor lymphocyte infusion donor (not recorded which). It is not recorded whose cells these are; they may come from a transplant donor. The CDR3 nucleotides read TGTGCCAGCAGTTTCTCTAGCGGGGGAGGGATCACCGGGGAGCTGTTTTTT. Translating gives CASSFSSGGGITGELFF.